This TCR beta chain was recovered during a study of blood T cell repertoires in COVID-19 (dated by TCRdb to about 2020). Study-level background: Samples from collaborators originated in the United States, Italy and Spain and spanned both the acute and convalescent phases of COVID-19. Where available, HLA class I and class II types were obtained from metadata supplied by the sample provider rather than from assay-based typing. The samples were drawn from two sources: the first 160 participants of the ongoing ImmuneRACE study, and over 1,000 subjects contributed by 6 global collaborators. Deeply sampled blood TCRbeta repertoires from subjects exposed to, actively infected with, or recovered from COVID-19 were included in the dataset. The prospective study material was composed of cDNA or gDNA derived from T cells, B-cell-depleted T cells, or PBMCs. Sample metadata almost always included a de-identified subject ID, COVID-19 status, age in years and sex. The repertoires were made available in a free public database intended to serve as a resource for research on the immune response to SARS-CoV-2. General findings and caveats noted by the study authors: How much clinical and demographic metadata was included differed by source and by participant, and the metadata was provided uncurated.

Based on the germline V gene (reference sequence), the CDR1 and CDR2 sequences are LNHNV and YYDKDF. Trimming at the junction amounts to 4 bases on V and 6 bases on J, and the germline ends lie 28 bases apart. From its cysteine to its phenylalanine, the CDR3 spans 19 amino acids. Just CDR3 DNA is preserved here, 57 bases in frame from base 1. Collaborating institutions collected whole blood in K2EDTA tubes following their own protocols. For TCRbeta analysis, collaborator samples were shipped as frozen whole blood, as isolated PBMCs, or as DNA extracted from either sample type. Details on this clone: There is no known antigen for this receptor. No much larger clonotype is one base removed from it; base qualities were not supplied.

TCRbeta CDR3 regions were amplified from genomic DNA by means of the immunoSEQ Assay, a bias-controlled multiplex PCR. The paper's processing steps were these. Within the assay, amplification of reference gene primers was used to estimate how many nucleated cells each sample contained. To quantify the absolute abundance of each unique TCRbeta CDR3 rearrangement, sequence reads were collapsed and filtered. For each sample, productive Simpson clonality was calculated as the square root of Simpson's diversity index across productive rearrangements. The immuneACCESS repertoire file appears here via TCRdb, limited to in-frame rearrangements. These files lack a portion of the clones; in checked studies, under half of the deficit traces to unresolved V genes, and the cause of the others is not known. V and J calls and clone size are those listed in that table; D and trimming were worked out from the DNA. This sample lists some 74,000 clones; approximately 80% were detected once. Clones ranked in the top ten supply about 10% of the sample.

Recombination linked TRBV15 to TRBJ2-1, with a tentative D gene TRBD1 over 6 matching bases. The sample comprised peripheral blood. The source of this sequence is a woman between 45 and 65 years old with acute or convalescent COVID-19. The nucleotide sequence reads as follows: TGTGCCACCAGCACCGGAATTGGGGTCCAGGGGATGATGACCAATGAGCAGTTCTTC. This translates into CATSTGIGVQGMMTNEQFF.